This T cell receptor (beta chain) came from a study of early T cells in non-severe SARS-CoV-2 infection. About the research overall: Sequencing was performed on bulk RNA from unsorted whole blood, leaving chains unpaired.

Germline CDR1 SEHNR, CDR2 FQNEAQ (reference sequence). The CDR3 contains 14 residues. MiXCR, applied by TCRdb to the 5' RACE reads, yields one record per CDR3 protein. The sample has 51,000 or so distinct CDR3 sequences; roughly 11% are singletons. Study-wide results and limits: Private and CD4 specificities were missed by VDJdb matching, skewed to anti-spike CD8.

This clonotype has more than one count but fewer than ten. Its specificity is not known. The V call is TRBV7-9, the J call TRBJ2-2; 8 positions match TRBD1. Input material: whole blood. This receptor was obtained from an adult who was a healthcare worker with PCR-confirmed SARS-CoV-2 infection or an uninfected control (not recorded which). CDR3 loop: CAPQGASNTGELFF. The CDR3, as DNA: TGTGCGCCGCAGGGGGCCTCAAACACCGGGGAGCTGTTTTTT.